This TCR beta chain was profiled in a study of blood T cell repertoires in COVID-19. Sequenced by immunoSEQ multiplex PCR; TCRdb stores in-frame clones only, minus some. In the table there are 300,000 to 350,000 clones, approximately 88% of which are singletons. V lost 5 bases to trimming and J lost 6 bases; unmatched junction nucleotides: 14. The CDR3 consists of 17 residues. CDR1 and CDR2 from the germline V gene are MNHEY and SMNVEV (reference sequence). The origin of this receptor is a man between 25 and 39 years old with COVID-19, enrolled during active disease. The chain joins TRBV27 to TRBJ2-7; 12 bases are a match to TRBD2. What was sequenced was peripheral blood. In DNA form, the CDR3 reads TGTGCCAGCAGTCCGCCCCAGCGACTAGCGGGAGCAAGCGAGCAGTACTTC. It is translated as CASSPPQRLAGASEQYF.